This section outlines one T cell receptor (beta chain) sequence together with its context. Clones were sequenced by immunoSEQ multiplex PCR, and TCRdb holds only the in-frame ones, with some missing. The sample shows approximately 79,000 clones, 95% of them seen only once. These data are taken from a study of technical replicates of blood from several donors. Losses at the gene ends were 6 bases for V and 0 bases for J; bases not matched to a gene: 8. The length of the CDR3 is 16 residues. Germline-derived CDR1 and CDR2 are SEHNR and FQNEAQ (reference sequence). The sequenced material came from T cells isolated from PBMCs. The genes are TRBV7-9 and TRBJ2-1; 7 bases align to TRBD1. The TCR originated in a human donor in good health. The CDR3 is CASSPKSGGSYNEQFF. DNA of the CDR3: TGTGCCAGCAGTCCTAAGTCAGGGGGCTCCTACAATGAGCAGTTCTTC.